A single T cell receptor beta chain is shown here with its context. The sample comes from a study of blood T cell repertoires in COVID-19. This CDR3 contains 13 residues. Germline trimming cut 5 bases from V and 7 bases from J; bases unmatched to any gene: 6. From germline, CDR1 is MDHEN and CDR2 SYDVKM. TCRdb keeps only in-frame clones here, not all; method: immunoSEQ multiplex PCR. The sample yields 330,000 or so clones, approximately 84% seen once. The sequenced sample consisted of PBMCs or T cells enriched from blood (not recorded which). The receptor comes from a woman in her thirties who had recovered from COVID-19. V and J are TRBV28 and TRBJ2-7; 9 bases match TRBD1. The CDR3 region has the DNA TGTGCCAGCAGTCGAGGGGACAGGGATGAGCAGTACTTC. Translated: CASSRGDRDEQYF.